The next 12 T cell receptor beta chains were all read from a single sample in a study of T-cell reconstitution after alpha-beta-depleted transplantation in children. Unique molecular identifiers featured in how the TCRbeta library was prepared. TCRdb passed the PCR reads through MiXCR, listing each CDR3 protein once. In the table there are about 980,000 distinct CDR3 sequences, roughly 29% of which are singletons. The sample consisted of PBMCs, mostly from graft donor cells, taken 360 days after TCRalphabeta/CD19-depleted stem cell transplant. These receptors were taken from a boy under three years old who had a stem cell transplant for SCID, so the T cells may come from the graft donor.

This clonotype was detected a few times. The chain carries TRBV9 and TRBJ2-4, with unresolved D. Germline CDR1 SGDLS, CDR2 YYNGEE. V was pared by 0 bases and J by 3 bases, with 10 bases between. The CDR3 runs to 15 residues. This CDR3 reads CASSVGVSIKNIQYF. The CDR3 DNA follows: TGTGCCAGCAGCGTAGGTGTCTCCATCAAAAACATTCAGTACTTC.

This clonotype has at least ten counts. The chain couples TRBV5-1 to TRBJ1-1, with 10 positions matching TRBD1. The CDR3 length is 15 residues. Germline lookup yields CDR1 SGHRS and CDR2 YFSETQ. The ends lost 2 bases at V and 5 bases at J; junction bases unmatched: 6. The CDR3 spells CASSFDGQGGTEAFF. CDR3 sequence (DNA): TGCGCCAGCAGCTTCGACGGACAGGGGGGGACTGAAGCTTTCTTT.

This clonotype was picked up a small number of times. The genes are TRBV29-1 and TRBJ2-5; 9 bases match TRBD2. V was pared by 6 bases and J by 2 bases, with 7 bases of the junction left unmatched. The CDR3 consists of 14 residues. CDR1 is SQVTM and CDR2 is ANQGSEA in the germline V gene. CDR3 coding DNA: TGCAGCGTGAGGGCTAGCGGGAAACAAGAGACCCAGTACTTC. This gives the protein CSVRASGKQETQYF. The full variable domain, completed using reference TRBV29-1 and TRBJ2-5, is SAVISQKPSRDICQRGTSLTIQCQVDSQVTMMFWYRQQPGQSLTLIATANQGSEATYESGFVIDKFPISRPNLTFSTLTVSNMSPEDSSIYLCSVRASGKQETQYFGPGTRLLVL.

This clonotype was counted a few times. The J gene is TRBJ2-7, the V gene TRBV11-3; 7 nucleotides match TRBD1. Germline-derived CDR1 and CDR2 are SGHNT and YENEEA. This CDR3 contains 12 residues. J was trimmed by 5 bases and V by 8 bases; bases with no gene match: 6. The DNA of the CDR3 is TGTGCCAGCTCGACAGGGACCCACGAGCAGTACTTC. This translates into CASSTGTHEQYF.

The table lists this clonotype with many counts. This chain joins TRBV6-5 and TRBJ2-3; either TRBD1 or TRBD2 may fit D (6 bases each). Germline values: CDR1 MNHEY, CDR2 SVGAGI. The CDR3 has 15 amino acids. V was pared by 2 bases and J by 3 bases, with 12 bases between. The CDR3 sequence: CASSYGGGRTDTQYF. CDR3 coding DNA: TGTGCCAGCAGTTACGGAGGGGGAAGGACAGATACGCAGTATTTT.

This clonotype was seen a handful of times. V is TRBV12-3 or TRBV12-4 and J is TRBJ2-5; the match to TRBD1 covers 8 bases. The CDR3 runs to 17 residues. V trimming: 0 bases; J trimming: 2 bases; junction bases outside the gene matches: 8. CDR3 region: CASSLAGQGKAQETQYF. In DNA form, the CDR3 reads TGTGCCAGCAGTTTAGCCGGACAGGGAAAGGCTCAAGAGACCCAGTACTTC.

The genes are TRBV4-1 and TRBJ2-1, with D maybe TRBD1 (5 bases). The V end was cut by 4 bases, the J end by 8 bases, with 15 bases between. This CDR3 has 14 residues. From germline, CDR1 is MGHRA and CDR2 YSYEKL. The CDR3 coding sequence is TGCGCCAGCAGCCCTCAGGGCAGGACCGATGAGCAGTTCTTC. This codes for CASSPQGRTDEQFF.

This clonotype was seen a single time. The J gene is TRBJ1-3, the V gene TRBV11-2; D is unclear. V was cut by 5 bases and J by 2 bases, with 4 bases left in between. Germline V gene lookup returns CDR1 SGHAT and CDR2 FQNNGV. The CDR3 loop spans 12 amino acids. CDR3 residues: CASSDPGNTIYF. The CDR3 DNA reads TGTGCCAGCAGCGACCCTGGAAACACCATATATTTT.

The rearrangement links TRBV5-6 to TRBJ1-5; no definite D call. The CDR3 consists of 12 residues. Trimming took 2 bases from V and 6 from J, leaving 6 bases between them. Germline lookup yields CDR1 SGHDT and CDR2 YYEEEE. DNA for the CDR3: TGTGCCAGCAGCTTTGGCGCTCAGCCCCAGCATTTT. Its translation: CASSFGAQPQHF.

This clonotype has just a few counts. V is TRBV24-1 and J is TRBJ2-7; 13 nucleotides agree with TRBD2. V lost 4 bases and J lost 2; bases outside the gene matches: 1. Germline CDR1 KGHDR, CDR2 SFDVKD. The CDR3 runs 15 residues. For the CDR3, the DNA is TGTGCCACCAGTGACGGACTAGCGGGGGCCTACGAGCAGTACTTC. Its translation: CATSDGLAGAYEQYF.

There are a few counts of this clonotype. V and J are TRBV6-5 and TRBJ1-2, with D possibly matching TRBD1 (5 bases). Germline assignment: CDR1 MNHEY and CDR2 SVGAGI. V lost 2 bases to trimming and J lost 6 bases, with 16 bases between them. This CDR3 is 15 amino acids long. In nucleotides, the CDR3 is TGTGCCAGCAGTTACGGAAAGTCGAGGGGAAATGGCTACACCTTC. It encodes CASSYGKSRGNGYTF.

The chain combines TRBV12-3 or TRBV12-4 with TRBJ2-7; D may match TRBD1 or TRBD2 (5 bases each). The CDR3 loop spans 14 amino acids. With 6 bases removed from V and 0 bases from J, the gap between germline ends came to 12 bases. This chain's CDR3 is CASSRDGLSYEQYF. Written as DNA, the CDR3 is TGTGCCAGCAGCCGGGACGGCCTCTCCTACGAGCAGTACTTC.